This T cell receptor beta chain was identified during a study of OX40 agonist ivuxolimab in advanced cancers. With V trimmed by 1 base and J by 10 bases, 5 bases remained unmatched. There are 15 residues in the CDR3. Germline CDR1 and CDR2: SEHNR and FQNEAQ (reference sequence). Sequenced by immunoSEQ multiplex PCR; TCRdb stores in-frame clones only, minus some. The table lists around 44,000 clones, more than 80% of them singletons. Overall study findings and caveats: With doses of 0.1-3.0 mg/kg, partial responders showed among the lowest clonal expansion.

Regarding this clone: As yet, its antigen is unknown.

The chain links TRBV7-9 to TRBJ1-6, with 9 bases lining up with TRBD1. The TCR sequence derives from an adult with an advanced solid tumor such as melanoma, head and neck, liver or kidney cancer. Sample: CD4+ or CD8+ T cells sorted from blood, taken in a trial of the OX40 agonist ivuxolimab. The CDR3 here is CASSLEGQGGSPLHF. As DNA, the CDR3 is TGTGCCAGCAGCTTAGAGGGACAGGGCGGCTCACCCCTCCACTTT. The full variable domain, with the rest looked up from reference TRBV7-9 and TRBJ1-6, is DTGVSQNPRHKITKRGQNVTFRCDPISEHNRLYWYRQTLGQGPEFLTYFQNEAQLEKSRLLSDRFSAERPKGSFSTLEIQRTEQGDSAMYLCASSLEGQGGSPLHFGNGTRLTVT.